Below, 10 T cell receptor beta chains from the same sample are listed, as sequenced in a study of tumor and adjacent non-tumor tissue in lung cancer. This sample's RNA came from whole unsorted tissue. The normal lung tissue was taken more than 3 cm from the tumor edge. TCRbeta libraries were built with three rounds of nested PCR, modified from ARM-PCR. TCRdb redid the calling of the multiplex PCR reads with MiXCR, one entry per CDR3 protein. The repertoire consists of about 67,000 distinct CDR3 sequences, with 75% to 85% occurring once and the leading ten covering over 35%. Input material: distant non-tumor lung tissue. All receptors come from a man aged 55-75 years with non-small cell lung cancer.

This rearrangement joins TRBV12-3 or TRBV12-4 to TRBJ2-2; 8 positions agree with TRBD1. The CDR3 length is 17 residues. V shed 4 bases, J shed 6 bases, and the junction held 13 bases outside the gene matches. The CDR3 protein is CASSYMPGQACAGELFF. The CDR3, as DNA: TGTGCCAGCAGTTATATGCCGGGACAGGCCTGCGCCGGGGAGCTGTTTTTT.

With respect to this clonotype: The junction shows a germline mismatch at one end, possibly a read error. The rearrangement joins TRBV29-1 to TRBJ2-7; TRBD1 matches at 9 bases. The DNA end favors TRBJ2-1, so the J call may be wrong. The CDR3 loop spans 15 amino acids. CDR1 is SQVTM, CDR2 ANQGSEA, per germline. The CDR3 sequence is CSSTRGGQGSHEQFF. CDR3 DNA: TGTAGCTCAACAAGGGGGGGACAGGGTTCCCACGAGCAGTTCTTC.

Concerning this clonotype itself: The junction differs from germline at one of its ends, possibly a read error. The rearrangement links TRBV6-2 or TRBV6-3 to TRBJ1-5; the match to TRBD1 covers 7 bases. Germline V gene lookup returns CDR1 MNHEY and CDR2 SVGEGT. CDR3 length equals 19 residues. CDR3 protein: CASSYDETGRPYSNQLQHF. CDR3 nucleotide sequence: TGTGCCAGCAGTTATGATGAGACAGGGCGCCCCTATAGCAATCAGCTCCAGCATTTT.

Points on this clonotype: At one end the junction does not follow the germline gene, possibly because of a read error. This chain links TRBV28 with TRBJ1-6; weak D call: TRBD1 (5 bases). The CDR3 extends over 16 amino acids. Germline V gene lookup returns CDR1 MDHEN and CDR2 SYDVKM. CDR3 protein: CASNLFSGTYDSPLHF. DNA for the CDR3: TGTGCCAGCAATTTATTTTCCGGGACCTATGATTCACCCCTCCACTTT.

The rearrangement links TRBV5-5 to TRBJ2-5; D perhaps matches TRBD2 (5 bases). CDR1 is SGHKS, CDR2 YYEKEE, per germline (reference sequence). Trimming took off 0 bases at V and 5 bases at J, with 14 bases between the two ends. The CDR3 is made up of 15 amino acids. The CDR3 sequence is CASSLVGIAKETQYF. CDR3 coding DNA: TGTGCCAGCAGCTTGGTCGGGATCGCTAAGGAGACCCAGTACTTC.

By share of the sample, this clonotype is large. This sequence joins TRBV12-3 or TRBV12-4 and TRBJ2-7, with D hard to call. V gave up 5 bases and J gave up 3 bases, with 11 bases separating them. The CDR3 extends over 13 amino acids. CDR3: CASSDEYDYEQYF. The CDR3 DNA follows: TGTGCCAGCAGTGACGAATATGACTACGAGCAGTACTTC.

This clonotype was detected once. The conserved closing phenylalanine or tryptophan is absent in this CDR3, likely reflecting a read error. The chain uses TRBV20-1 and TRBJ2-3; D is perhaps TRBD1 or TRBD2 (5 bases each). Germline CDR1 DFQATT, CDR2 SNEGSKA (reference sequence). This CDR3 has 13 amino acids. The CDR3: CSAPNGTTDTQYL. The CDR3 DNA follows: TGTAGTGCGCCTAACGGGACCACAGATACGCAGTATCTT.

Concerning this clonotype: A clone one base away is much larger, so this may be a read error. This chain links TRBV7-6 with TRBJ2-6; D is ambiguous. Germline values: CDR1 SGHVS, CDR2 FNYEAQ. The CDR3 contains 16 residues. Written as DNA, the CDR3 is TGTGCCGGCAGCCCATTCGGAAGCTCTGGGGCCAACGTCCTGACTTTC. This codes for CAGSPFGSSGANVLTF.

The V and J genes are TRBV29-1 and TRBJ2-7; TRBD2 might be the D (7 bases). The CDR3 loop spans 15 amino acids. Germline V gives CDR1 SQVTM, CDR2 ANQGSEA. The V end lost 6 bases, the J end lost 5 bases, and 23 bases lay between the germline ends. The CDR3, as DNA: TGCAGCGTAACAAGGGGGGGGCAGGTTTCCCACGAGCAGTACTTC. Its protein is CSVTRGGQVSHEQYF.

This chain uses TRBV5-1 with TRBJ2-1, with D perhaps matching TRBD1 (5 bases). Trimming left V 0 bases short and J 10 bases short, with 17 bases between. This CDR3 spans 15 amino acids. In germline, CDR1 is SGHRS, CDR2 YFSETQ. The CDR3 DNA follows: TGCGCCAGCAGCTTGGCCGTGTCAGGGTCCAAAGAGCAGTTCTTC. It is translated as CASSLAVSGSKEQFF.